This T cell receptor (beta chain) was recovered during a study of T cells after yellow fever vaccination. Across the study: Fractions low in cell number were prepared with SMART-Seq v4 Ultra Low Input. General study points: After the booster, approximately 95% of CD4 and about nine tenths of CD8 primary-response clones were re-detected.

Regarding this clonotype: Its target is unknown.

UMIs were added to TCR cDNA along with a universal primer site when it was made by 5'RACE template switching. TCRdb processed the 5' RACE reads anew with MiXCR; each CDR3 protein has one entry. Here the sample spans 500,000 to 650,000 distinct CDR3 sequences, less than 20% being singletons. V lost 1 base and J 7 bases, leaving 11 bases between the germline ends. Germline-derived CDR1 and CDR2 are DFQATT and SNEGSKA (reference sequence). The CDR3 contains 13 residues. This sequence was found in a man aged 18 to 30 who received the YFV17D yellow fever vaccine. The rearrangement joins TRBV20-1 to TRBJ2-1; D is unresolved. The source material was PBMCs, sampled 5 days after the first yellow fever vaccination. In DNA form, the CDR3 reads TGCAGTGCTAGAGCCCGTAACAAAAATGAGCAGTTCTTC. Amino acids: CSARARNKNEQFF.